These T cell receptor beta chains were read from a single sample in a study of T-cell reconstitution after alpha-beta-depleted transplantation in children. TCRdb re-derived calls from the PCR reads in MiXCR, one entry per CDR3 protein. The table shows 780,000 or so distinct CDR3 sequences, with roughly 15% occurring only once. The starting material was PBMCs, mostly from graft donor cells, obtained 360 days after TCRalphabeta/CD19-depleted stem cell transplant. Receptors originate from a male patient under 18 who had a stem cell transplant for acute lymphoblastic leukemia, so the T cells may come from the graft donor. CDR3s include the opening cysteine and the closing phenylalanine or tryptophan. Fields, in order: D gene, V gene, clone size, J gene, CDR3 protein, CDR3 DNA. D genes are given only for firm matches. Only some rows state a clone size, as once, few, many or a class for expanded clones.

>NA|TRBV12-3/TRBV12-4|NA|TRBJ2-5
CASSPHLERRETQYF
TGTGCCAGCAGTCCCCACCTGGAGCGTCGGGAGACCCAGTACTTC
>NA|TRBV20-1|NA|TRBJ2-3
CSARKLPTDTQYF
TGCAGTGCTAGAAAACTACCCACAGATACGCAGTATTTT
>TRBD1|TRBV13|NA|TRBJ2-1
CASSLGRAGQGFIGEQFF
TGTGCCAGCAGCTTAGGCCGGGCGGGACAGGGATTCATTGGTGAGCAGTTCTTC
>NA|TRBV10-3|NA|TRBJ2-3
CAIGRGQSTDTQYF
TGTGCCATCGGCCGTGGACAAAGCACAGATACGCAGTATTTT
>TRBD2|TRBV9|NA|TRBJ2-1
CASSPQRESNEQFF
TGTGCCAGCAGCCCCCAGCGGGAGAGCAATGAGCAGTTCTTC
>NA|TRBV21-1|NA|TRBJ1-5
CASSSTPPGQHNQPQHF
TGTGCCAGCAGCTCAACACCCCCGGGACAGCACAATCAGCCCCAGCATTTT
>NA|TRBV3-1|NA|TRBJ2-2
CASSYSLPGELFF
TGTGCCAGCAGCTATAGTCTTCCCGGGGAGCTGTTTTTT
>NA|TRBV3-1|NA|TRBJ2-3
CASSQDLWGEADTQYF
TGTGCCAGCAGCCAAGACCTGTGGGGCGAGGCAGATACGCAGTATTTT
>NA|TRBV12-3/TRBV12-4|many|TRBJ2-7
CASRASDGIYEQYF
TGTGCCAGCAGGGCTAGCGACGGAATTTACGAGCAGTACTTC
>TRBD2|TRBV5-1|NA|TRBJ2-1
CASSLEGLAGEPNEQFF
TGCGCCAGCAGCTTGGAGGGACTAGCGGGAGAGCCCAATGAGCAGTTCTTC
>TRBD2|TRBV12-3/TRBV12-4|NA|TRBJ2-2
CASSFGLAGGMNAGELFF
TGTGCCAGCAGTTTCGGACTAGCGGGAGGGATGAACGCCGGGGAGCTGTTTTTT